One sample yielded the 8 T cell receptor beta chains listed below, sequenced in a study of identical twins. MiXCR was run by TCRdb on the 5' RACE reads, yielding one entry per CDR3 protein. The data hold about 890,000 distinct CDR3 sequences, with more than 9% observed a single time. These same records also appear under a second study, on yellow fever vaccine responses in identical twins.

Sequencing used PBMCs. These receptors were taken from a woman aged 18-35 years in good health.

The chain carries TRBV6-1 and TRBJ2-5, with D tentatively TRBD2 (5 bases). Between the trimmed V and J ends, which lost 1 base and 5 bases, there was a span of 8 bases. Germline V gene data show CDR1 as MNHNS and CDR2 as SASEGT. CDR3 length: 13 amino acids. DNA of the CDR3: TGTGCCAGCAGTGAAGTTCCGGGGGAGACCCAGTACTTC. Translated: CASSEVPGETQYF.

This clonotype was found a few times. This chain links TRBV2 with TRBJ2-1; 12 nucleotides agree with TRBD2. Unmatched junction bases numbered 7, after V lost 7 bases and J lost 6 bases. Germline lookup yields CDR1 SNHLY and CDR2 FYNNEI. This CDR3 has 15 amino acids. CDR3 nucleotide sequence: TGTGCCAGCATGTCGACTAGCGGGGGAAGCAATGAGCAGTTCTTC. Translated, it gives CASMSTSGGSNEQFF.

This CDR3 reads CAGAEGLETQYF. The CDR3, as DNA: TGTGCCGGGGCCGAGGGTCTGGAGACCCAGTACTTC. The chain joins TRBV7-9 to TRBJ2-5; D could derive from TRBD1 or TRBD2 (5 bases each). The V end lost 11 bases, the J end lost 5 bases, and 15 bases lay between the germline ends. CDR1 is SEHNR and CDR2 is FQNEAQ in the germline V gene (reference sequence). The CDR3 spans 12 residues.

This clonotype was counted many times. V and J are TRBV7-2 and TRBJ2-2; D tentatively fits TRBD1 or TRBD2 (5 bases each). This CDR3 region has 16 residues. V was shortened by 0 bases and J by 1 base, with 9 bases between the two germline ends. CDR1 and CDR2 from the germline V gene are SGHTA and FQGNSA. The CDR3 sequence: CASSLAGTLNTGELFF. The CDR3 DNA follows: TGTGCCAGCAGCTTAGCGGGGACCCTGAACACCGGGGAGCTGTTTTTT.

This clonotype showed up just a few times. The chain uses TRBV20-1 and TRBJ2-3; 12 bases line up with TRBD2. The CDR3 extends over 18 amino acids. The V gene end was trimmed by 3 bases and the J gene end by 3 bases; junction bases not matched to a gene: 13. CDR1 and CDR2 (germline): DFQATT, SNEGSKA (reference sequence). CDR3 sequence (DNA): TGCAGTGCTAGTTGGGGGGCTAGCGGGGGGGCCGGGACAGATACGCAGTATTTT. Translating it yields CSASWGASGGAGTDTQYF.

This clonotype has just a few counts. This chain uses TRBV6-8 with TRBJ2-1; D is perhaps TRBD1 (6 bases). The CDR3 runs 15 residues. Trimming took 6 bases from V and 4 from J, leaving 16 bases between them. CDR1 and CDR2 from the germline V gene are MNHGY and SAAAGT. The CDR3 spells CASRVPGTLYNEQFF. The CDR3 DNA reads as TGTGCCAGCAGGGTACCCGGGACACTATACAATGAGCAGTTCTTC.

The chain carries TRBV5-1 and TRBJ2-7, with D possibly TRBD1 on 7 matching bases. There are 18 residues in the CDR3. Germline CDR1 and CDR2: SGHRS and YFSETQ. V shed 0 bases and J shed 3 bases, with 22 bases lying between them. This CDR3 reads CASSLVGRGEFGNYEQYV. The CDR3 nucleotides read TGCGCCAGCAGCTTGGTTGGCAGGGGGGAATTCGGGAACTACGAGCAGTACGTC.

J is TRBJ2-1 and V is TRBV7-6, with TRBD2 matching 7 bases. CDR1 and CDR2 from the germline V gene are SGHVS and FNYEAQ. V was clipped by 2 bases and J by 3 bases; unmatched bases: 4. The CDR3 runs 15 residues. The CDR3 reads CASSLMLADYNEQFF. DNA for the CDR3: TGTGCCAGCAGCTTAATGCTAGCGGACTACAATGAGCAGTTCTTC.